Listed below are T cell receptor beta chains from one sample, sequenced in a study of blood T cell repertoires in COVID-19. Data came from immunoSEQ multiplex PCR; TCRdb stores just in-frame clones and leaves some out. The data show 34,000 or so clones, about 80% seen once. The sample comprised peripheral blood. These receptors were obtained from an elderly man with acute or convalescent COVID-19. Both conserved end residues are part of each CDR3. Fields, in order: CDR3 protein, CDR3 DNA, D gene, clone size, J gene, V gene. A D gene is named only where the DNA matches it firmly. Clone size is given for some rows only: seen once, a few or many times, or a class if the clone is expanded.

CASSPGTTTLYGYTF	TGTGCCAGCTCACCAGGGACAACGACTTTGTATGGCTACACCTTC	NA	NA	TRBJ1-2	TRBV18
CASSVLSENNSPLHF	TGTGCCAGCAGCGTATTGTCAGAAAATAATTCACCCCTCCACTTT	NA	NA	TRBJ1-6	TRBV9
CASSPSSGGAADTQYF	TGTGCCAGCAGCCCTTCTAGCGGGGGGGCAGCAGATACGCAGTATTTT	TRBD2	NA	TRBJ2-3	TRBV6-4
CASSWYWQGPSYEQYF	TGTGCCAGCAGCTGGTACTGGCAGGGGCCCTCCTACGAGCAGTACTTC	NA	few	TRBJ2-7	TRBV5-6
CASSYSRTGELFF	TGTGCCAGCAGCTACTCTCGCACCGGGGAGCTGTTTTTT	NA	NA	TRBJ2-2	TRBV5-8
CAIRSPGQGAEKLFF	TGTGCCATCAGAAGCCCGGGACAGGGGGCGGAAAAACTGTTTTTT	TRBD1	NA	TRBJ1-4	TRBV10-3
CASSYQGLAGGLDTQYF	TGTGCCAGCAGTTACCAGGGACTAGCGGGGGGCCTCGACACGCAGTATTTT	TRBD2	NA	TRBJ2-3	TRBV6-2/TRBV6-3
CASRRSRPGEQYF	TGTGCCAGCAGACGCAGCCGTCCGGGGGAGCAGTACTTC	NA	once	TRBJ2-7	TRBV7-2
CASSSIGRGSGANVLTF	TGTGCCAGCAGCTCCATCGGCCGGGGCTCTGGGGCCAACGTCCTGACTTTC	NA	once	TRBJ2-6	TRBV7-2
CASSGAGQGSTGELFF	TGTGCCAGCTCCGGCGCGGGACAGGGATCGACCGGGGAGCTGTTTTTT	TRBD1	NA	TRBJ2-2	TRBV18
CASSYRTEGTGELFF	TGCGCCAGCAGCTACCGGACAGAAGGCACCGGGGAGCTGTTTTTT	NA	NA	TRBJ2-2	TRBV5-1